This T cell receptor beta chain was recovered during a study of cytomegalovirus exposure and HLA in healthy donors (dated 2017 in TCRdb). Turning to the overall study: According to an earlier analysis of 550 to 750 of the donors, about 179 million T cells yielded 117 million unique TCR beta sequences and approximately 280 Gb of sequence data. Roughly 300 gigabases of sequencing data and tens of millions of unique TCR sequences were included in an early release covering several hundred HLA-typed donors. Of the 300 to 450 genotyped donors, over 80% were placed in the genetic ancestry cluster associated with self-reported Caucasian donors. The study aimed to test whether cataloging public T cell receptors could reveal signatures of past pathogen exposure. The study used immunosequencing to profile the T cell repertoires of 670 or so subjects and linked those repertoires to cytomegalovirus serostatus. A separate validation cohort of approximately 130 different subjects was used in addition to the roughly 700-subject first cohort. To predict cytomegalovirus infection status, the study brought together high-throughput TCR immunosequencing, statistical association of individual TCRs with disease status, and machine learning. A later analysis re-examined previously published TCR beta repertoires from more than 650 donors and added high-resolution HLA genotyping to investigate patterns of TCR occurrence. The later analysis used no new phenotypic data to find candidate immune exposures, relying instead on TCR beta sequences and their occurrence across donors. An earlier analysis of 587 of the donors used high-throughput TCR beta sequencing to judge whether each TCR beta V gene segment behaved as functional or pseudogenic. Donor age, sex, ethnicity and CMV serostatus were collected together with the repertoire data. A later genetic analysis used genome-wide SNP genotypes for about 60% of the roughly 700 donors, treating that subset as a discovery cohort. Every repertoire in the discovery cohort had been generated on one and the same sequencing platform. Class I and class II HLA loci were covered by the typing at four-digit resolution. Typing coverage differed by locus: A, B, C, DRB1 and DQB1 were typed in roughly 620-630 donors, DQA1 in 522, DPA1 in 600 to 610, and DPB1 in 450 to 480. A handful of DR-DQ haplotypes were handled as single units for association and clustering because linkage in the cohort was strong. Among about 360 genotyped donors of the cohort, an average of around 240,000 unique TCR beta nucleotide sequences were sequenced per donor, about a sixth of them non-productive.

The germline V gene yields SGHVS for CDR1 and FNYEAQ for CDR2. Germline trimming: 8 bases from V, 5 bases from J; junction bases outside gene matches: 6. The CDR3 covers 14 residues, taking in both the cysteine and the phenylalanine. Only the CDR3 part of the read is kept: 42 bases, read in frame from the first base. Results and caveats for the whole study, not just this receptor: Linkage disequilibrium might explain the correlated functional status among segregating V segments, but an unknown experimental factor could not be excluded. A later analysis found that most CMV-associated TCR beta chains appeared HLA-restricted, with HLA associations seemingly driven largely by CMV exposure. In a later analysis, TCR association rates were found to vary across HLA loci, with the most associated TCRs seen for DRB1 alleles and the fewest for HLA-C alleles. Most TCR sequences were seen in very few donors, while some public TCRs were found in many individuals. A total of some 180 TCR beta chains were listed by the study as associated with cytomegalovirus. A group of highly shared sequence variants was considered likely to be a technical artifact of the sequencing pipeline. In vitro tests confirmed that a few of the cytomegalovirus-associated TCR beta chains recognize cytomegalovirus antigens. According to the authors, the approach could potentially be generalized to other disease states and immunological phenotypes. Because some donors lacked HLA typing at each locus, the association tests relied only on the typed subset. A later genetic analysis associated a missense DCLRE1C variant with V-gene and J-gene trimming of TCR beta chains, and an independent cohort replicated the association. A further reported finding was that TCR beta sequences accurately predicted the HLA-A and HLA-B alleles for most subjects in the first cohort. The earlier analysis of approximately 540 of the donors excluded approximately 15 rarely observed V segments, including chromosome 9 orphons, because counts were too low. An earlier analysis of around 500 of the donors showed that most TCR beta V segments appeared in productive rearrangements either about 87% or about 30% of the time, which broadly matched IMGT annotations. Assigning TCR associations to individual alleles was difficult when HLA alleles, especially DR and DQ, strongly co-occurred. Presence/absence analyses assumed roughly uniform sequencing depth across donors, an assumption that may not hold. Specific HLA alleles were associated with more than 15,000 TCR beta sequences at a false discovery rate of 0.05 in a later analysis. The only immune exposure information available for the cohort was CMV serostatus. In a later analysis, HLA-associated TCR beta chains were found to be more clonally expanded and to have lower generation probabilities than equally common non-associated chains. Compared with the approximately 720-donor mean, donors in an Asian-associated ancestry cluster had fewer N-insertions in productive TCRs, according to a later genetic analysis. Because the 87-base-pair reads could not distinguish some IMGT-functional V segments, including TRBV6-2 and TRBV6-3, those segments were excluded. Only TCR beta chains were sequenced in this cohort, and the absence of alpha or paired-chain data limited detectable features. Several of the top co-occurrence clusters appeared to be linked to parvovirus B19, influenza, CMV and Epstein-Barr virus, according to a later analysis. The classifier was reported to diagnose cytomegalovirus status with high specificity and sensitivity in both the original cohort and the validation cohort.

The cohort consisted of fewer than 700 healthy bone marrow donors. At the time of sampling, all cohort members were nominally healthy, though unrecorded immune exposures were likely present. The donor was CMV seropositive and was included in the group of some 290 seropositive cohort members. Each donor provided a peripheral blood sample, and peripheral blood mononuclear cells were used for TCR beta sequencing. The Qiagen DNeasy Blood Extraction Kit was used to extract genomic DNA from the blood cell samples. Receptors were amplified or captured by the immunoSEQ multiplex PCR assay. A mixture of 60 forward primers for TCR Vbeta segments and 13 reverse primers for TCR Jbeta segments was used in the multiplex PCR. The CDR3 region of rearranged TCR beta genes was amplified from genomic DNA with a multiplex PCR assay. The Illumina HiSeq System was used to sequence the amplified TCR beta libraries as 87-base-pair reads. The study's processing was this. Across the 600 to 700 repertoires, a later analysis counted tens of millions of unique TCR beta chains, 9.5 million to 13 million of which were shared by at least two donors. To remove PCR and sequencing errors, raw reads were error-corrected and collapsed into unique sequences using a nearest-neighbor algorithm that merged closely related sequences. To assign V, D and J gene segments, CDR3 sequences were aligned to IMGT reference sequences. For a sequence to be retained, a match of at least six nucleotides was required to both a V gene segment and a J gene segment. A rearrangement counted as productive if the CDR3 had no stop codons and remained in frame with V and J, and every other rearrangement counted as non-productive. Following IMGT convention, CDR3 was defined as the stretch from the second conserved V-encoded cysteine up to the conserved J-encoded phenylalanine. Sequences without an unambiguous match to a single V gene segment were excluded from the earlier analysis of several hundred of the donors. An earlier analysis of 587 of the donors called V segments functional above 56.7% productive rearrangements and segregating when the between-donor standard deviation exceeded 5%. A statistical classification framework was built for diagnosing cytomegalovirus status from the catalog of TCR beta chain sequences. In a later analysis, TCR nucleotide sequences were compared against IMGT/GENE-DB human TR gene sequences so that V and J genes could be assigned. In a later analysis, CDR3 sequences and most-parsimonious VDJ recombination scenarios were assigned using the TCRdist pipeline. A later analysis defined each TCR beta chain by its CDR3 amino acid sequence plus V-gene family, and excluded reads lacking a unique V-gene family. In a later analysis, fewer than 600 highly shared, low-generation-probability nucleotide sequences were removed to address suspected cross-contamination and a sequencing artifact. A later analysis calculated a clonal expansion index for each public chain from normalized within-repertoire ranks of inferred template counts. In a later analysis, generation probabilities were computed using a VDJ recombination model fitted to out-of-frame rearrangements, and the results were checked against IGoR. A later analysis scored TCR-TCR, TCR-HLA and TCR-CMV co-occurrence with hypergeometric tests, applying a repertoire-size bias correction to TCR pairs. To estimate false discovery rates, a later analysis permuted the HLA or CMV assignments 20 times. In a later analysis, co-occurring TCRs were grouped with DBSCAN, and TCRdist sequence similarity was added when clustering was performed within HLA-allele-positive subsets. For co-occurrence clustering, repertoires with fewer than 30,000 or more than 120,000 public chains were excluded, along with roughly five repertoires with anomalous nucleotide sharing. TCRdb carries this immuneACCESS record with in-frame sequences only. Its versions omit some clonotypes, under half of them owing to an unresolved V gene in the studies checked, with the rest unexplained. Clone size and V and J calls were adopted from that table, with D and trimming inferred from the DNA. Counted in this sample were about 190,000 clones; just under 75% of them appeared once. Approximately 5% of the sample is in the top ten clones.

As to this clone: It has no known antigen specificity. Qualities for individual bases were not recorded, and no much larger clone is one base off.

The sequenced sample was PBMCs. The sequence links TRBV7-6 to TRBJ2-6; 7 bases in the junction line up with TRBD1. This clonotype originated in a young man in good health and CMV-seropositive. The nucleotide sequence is TGTGCCAGCGGAGAGGGGGCATGGGCCAACGTCCTGACTTTC. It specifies CASGEGAWANVLTF.